This T cell receptor (beta chain) is from a study of T cell responses to AZD1222 COVID-19 vaccine. TCRdb keeps only in-frame clones here, not all; method: immunoSEQ multiplex PCR. The sample shows some 100,000 clones, more than 85% of them seen only once. The J segment lost 2 bases and the V segment lost 5 bases, leaving 7 bases of the junction unmatched. Per germline, CDR1 SGHTA and CDR2 FQGNSA. The CDR3 extends over 15 amino acids. This chain joins TRBV7-2 and TRBJ2-7; 9 bases match TRBD1. The TCR sequence derives from an adult in good health. The sample in question was peripheral blood, obtained on day 0 of AZD1222 vaccination. CDR3 residues: CASSVGTGRPYEQYF. Here the CDR3 DNA reads TGTGCCAGCAGCGTCGGGACAGGGAGACCCTACGAGCAGTACTTC.